The 5 T cell receptor beta chains given below trace back to one sample, sequenced in a study of response to subunit inactivated influenza vaccine. TCRdb reprocessed the RT-PCR reads via MiXCR and lists one record per CDR3 protein. The sample contains roughly 540,000 distinct CDR3 sequences, approximately 20% of which appear only once. The same data also went into a second study, on T cells expressing NK-cell markers. This second study notes: It was by 5'RACE template switching with UMIs that TCR beta cDNA was made.

Sequencing used CD4+ T cells sorted from PBMCs, obtained less than 13 days after vaccination. These TCRs come from a man in his fifties or sixties who received an inactivated influenza vaccine.

This clonotype showed up many times. The chain links TRBV20-1 to TRBJ1-5; D perhaps matches TRBD1 (5 bases). Trimming shortened V by 2 bases and J by 3 bases, and 14 bases separated the two germline ends. The CDR3 spans 15 residues. Germline CDR1 is DFQATT and CDR2 is SNEGSKA (reference sequence). This CDR3 reads CSARLRDRYNQPQHF. DNA of the CDR3: TGCAGTGCTAGACTCCGCGACAGATACAATCAGCCCCAGCATTTT.

This clonotype showed up just a few times. This chain joins TRBV7-9 and TRBJ1-5; D uncertain. Trimming removed 7 bases from V and 5 bases from J, with 9 bases in between. Germline CDR1 reads SEHNR; CDR2 reads FQNEAQ (reference sequence). The length of the CDR3 is 12 residues. Here the CDR3 reads CASTTDYQPQHF. CDR3 nucleotide sequence: TGTGCCAGCACCACAGACTATCAGCCCCAGCATTTT.

The sample holds many counts of this clonotype. This chain links TRBV28 with TRBJ2-7; possible D gene TRBD1, 6 bases. The CDR3 has 15 residues. The V and J ends lost 3 bases and 2 bases respectively, with 14 bases between them. CDR1 MDHEN and CDR2 SYDVKM come from the germline V gene. The CDR3 coding sequence is TGTGCCAGCAGTTTTAGCTGGAACAGGGCCTACGAGCAGTACTTC. Amino acids: CASSFSWNRAYEQYF. The variable domain in full, completed from reference TRBV28 and TRBJ2-7, reads DVKVTQSSRYLVKRTGEKVFLECVQDMDHENMFWYRQDPGLGLRLIYFSYDVKMKEKGDIPEGYSVSREKKERFSLILESASTNQTSMYLCASSFSWNRAYEQYFGPGTRLTVT.

This rearrangement joins TRBV20-1 to TRBJ2-7; D is unclear. V lost 1 base and J lost 2, with 12 bases in between. There are 14 residues in the CDR3. Germline CDR1 reads DFQATT; CDR2 reads SNEGSKA (reference sequence). The CDR3 DNA reads TGCAGTGCTAGAGGGGCCATGGGCGCCTACGAGCAGTACTTC. As protein: CSARGAMGAYEQYF.

This clonotype turned up a few times. V usage is TRBV7-9 and J usage is TRBJ2-7; D not resolved. V lost 5 bases to trimming and J lost 2 bases, with 13 bases between them. The CDR3 sequence is 14 residues long. Germline-derived CDR1 and CDR2 are SEHNR and FQNEAQ (reference sequence). The CDR3 DNA follows: TGTGCCAGCAGCAGGGAAGGAAAGCCCTACGAGCAGTACTTC. Its translation: CASSREGKPYEQYF. Filled out from reference TRBV7-9 and TRBJ2-7, the complete variable domain reads DTGVSQNPRHKITKRGQNVTFRCDPISEHNRLYWYRQTLGQGPEFLTYFQNEAQLEKSRLLSDRFSAERPKGSFSTLEIQRTEQGDSAMYLCASSREGKPYEQYFGPGTRLTVT.